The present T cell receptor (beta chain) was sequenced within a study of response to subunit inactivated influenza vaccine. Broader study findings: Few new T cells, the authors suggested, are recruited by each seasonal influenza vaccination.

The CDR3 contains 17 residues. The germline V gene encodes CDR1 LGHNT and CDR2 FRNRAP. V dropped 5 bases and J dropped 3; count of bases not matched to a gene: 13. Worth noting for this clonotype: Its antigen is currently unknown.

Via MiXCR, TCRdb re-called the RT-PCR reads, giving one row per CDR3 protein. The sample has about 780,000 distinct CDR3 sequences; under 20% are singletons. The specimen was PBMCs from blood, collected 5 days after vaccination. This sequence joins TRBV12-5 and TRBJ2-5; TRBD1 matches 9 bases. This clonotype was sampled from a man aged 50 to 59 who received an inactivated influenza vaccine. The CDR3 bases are TGTGCTAGTGGTCTCCCGGGTTGGGACAGGGTTAAAGAGACCCAGTACTTC. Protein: CASGLPGWDRVKETQYF.